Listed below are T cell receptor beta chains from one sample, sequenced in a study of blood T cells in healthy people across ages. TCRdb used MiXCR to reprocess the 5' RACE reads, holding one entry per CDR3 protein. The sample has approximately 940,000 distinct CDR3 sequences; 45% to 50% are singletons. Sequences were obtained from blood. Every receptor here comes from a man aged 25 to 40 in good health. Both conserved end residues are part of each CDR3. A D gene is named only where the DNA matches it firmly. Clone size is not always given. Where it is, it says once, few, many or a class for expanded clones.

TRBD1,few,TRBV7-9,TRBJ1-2,TGTGCCAGCAGCACAACGAAGGCAACAGGGGACGGCTACACCTTC,CASSTTKATGDGYTF
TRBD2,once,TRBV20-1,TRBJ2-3,TGCAGTGCCTCCGGGACTAGCGGGGTCCGGGGAGATACGCAGTATTTT,CSASGTSGVRGDTQYF
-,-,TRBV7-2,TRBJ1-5,TGTGCCAGCAGCCCGAGAGGGGACCAGCCCCAGCATTTT,CASSPRGDQPQHF
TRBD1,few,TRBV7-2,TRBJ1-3,TGTGCCAGCAGCCAGGGGGGCACCATATATTTT,CASSQGGTIYF
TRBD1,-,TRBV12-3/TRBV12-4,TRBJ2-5,TGTGCCAGCAGTAACAGGGATGGGACAGAACAAGAGACCCAGTACTTC,CASSNRDGTEQETQYF
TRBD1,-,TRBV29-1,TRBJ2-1,TGCAGCGTTGCCCGGACAGGGGTGTCCAATGAGCAGTTCTTC,CSVARTGVSNEQFF
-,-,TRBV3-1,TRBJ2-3,TGTGCCAGCAGCCAAGTAGGGCAGGGATCGGATACGCAGTATTTT,CASSQVGQGSDTQYF
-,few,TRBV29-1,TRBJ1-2,TGCAGCGTGGAAACCGGAGCAACAGGCGGCTACACCTTC,CSVETGATGGYTF
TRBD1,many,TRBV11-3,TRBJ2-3,TGTGCCAGCAGCTTAGGGGACAGCCCCACAGATACGCAGTATTTT,CASSLGDSPTDTQYF
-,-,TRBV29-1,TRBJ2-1,TGCAGCGTTGAGATCGGTGCCTCAGAGTACAATGAGCAGTTCTTC,CSVEIGASEYNEQFF
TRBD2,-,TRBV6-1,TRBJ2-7,TGTGCCAGCAGTGAAGTTACTAGCGGGGGACGCGAGCAGTACTTC,CASSEVTSGGREQYF
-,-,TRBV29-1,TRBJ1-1,TGCAGCGTTGAGAGTCTCCCAGGGCGTCATGAAGCTTTCTTT,CSVESLPGRHEAFF